This record looks at one T cell receptor (beta chain) sequence and its context. Antigen unknown. Trimming took 3 bases from V and 2 from J, leaving 17 bases between them. CDR1 and CDR2 (germline): LNHDA, SQIVND (reference sequence). The length of the CDR3 is 17 residues. This sample is part of a study of shared clonotypes between healthy human individuals. Study-wide results and caveats: A handful of donors had around 5% of their naive CD4 clonotypes in common. Sampling used blood alone; tissue repertoires probably differ. In general, naive subsets displayed greater estimated richness than memory subsets did.

The protocol was immunoSEQ multiplex PCR, while the TCRdb copy is restricted to in-frame clones and leaves out a portion. The repertoire consists of 2 million to 3 million clones, with approximately 93% occurring once and the leading ten covering about 0.34%. The rearrangement joins TRBV19 to TRBJ2-1, with D maybe TRBD1 (5 bases). This TCR came from a man in his late teens or twenties in good health. Some clones in this sample may be carry-over from other donors' samples. Sequencing used naive CD4+ T cells from PBMCs. Subset specified: CD45RA+ positively selected. CDR3 in amino acids: CASSIRGYRPTYNEQFF. As DNA, the CDR3 is TGTGCCAGTAGTATTCGAGGCTACAGGCCCACCTACAATGAGCAGTTCTTC.